This T cell receptor (beta chain) came from a study of STAT3 mutations in large granular lymphocyte leukemia. Sequenced by immunoSEQ multiplex PCR; TCRdb stores in-frame clones only, minus some. This table has about 9,300 clones, roughly 88% appearing once. This CDR3 has 14 residues. Per germline, CDR1 MGHRA and CDR2 YSYEKL. V lost 0 bases and J 4 bases, leaving 9 bases between the germline ends. About this clone itself: Antigen: not known.

Study-level results: In T-cell large granular lymphocyte leukemia, about half of patients showed multiple immunodominant subclonotypes.

The sample consisted of peripheral blood mononuclear cells. This chain connects TRBV4-1 to TRBJ1-2; D is possibly TRBD1 (5 bases). This receptor was taken from a man older than 75 with T-cell large granular lymphocyte leukemia. Some clones in this sample may be carry-over from other donors' samples. CDR3 in amino acids: CASSQDGGTYGYTF. Written as DNA, the CDR3 is TGCGCCAGCAGCCAAGACGGGGGTACCTATGGCTACACCTTC.